One and the same sample provided the 5 T cell receptor beta chains below, sequenced in a study of Graves' ophthalmopathy and Graves' hyperthyroidism. Amplifying from RNA transcripts, the study obtained TCR beta CDR3 regions. HTBI primers primed a first-round RT-PCR, and a second-round multiplex PCR followed. TCRdb called the multiplex PCR reads again in MiXCR, with one record for every CDR3 protein. The table lists around 1.1 million distinct CDR3 sequences, roughly two fifths of them singletons, with more than 9.5% in the top ten. The sequenced sample was peripheral blood or thyroid tissue (not recorded which). These receptors were collected from an adult man with Graves' hyperthyroidism.

This clonotype was picked up many times. The chain carries TRBV10-3 and TRBJ1-1; 8 bases align to TRBD1. The germline gives CDR1 ENHRY, CDR2 SYGVKD. With 4 bases clipped from V and 4 bases from J, the junction kept 8 bases outside the gene matches. CDR3 length: 15 residues. The CDR3 protein is CAISARTGISTEAFF. Written as DNA, the CDR3 is TGTGCCATCAGTGCAAGGACAGGGATTAGCACTGAAGCTTTCTTT.

J is TRBJ2-7 and V is TRBV29-1, with 7 bases aligning to TRBD1. CDR1 is SQVTM, CDR2 ANQGSEA, per germline. V was pared by 7 bases and J by 5 bases, with 8 bases of the junction left unmatched. CDR3 length: 12 amino acids. The CDR3 loop is CSAATGIDEQYF. The CDR3 region has the DNA TGCAGCGCCGCGACAGGGATCGACGAGCAGTACTTC.

Many counts were recorded for this clonotype. The V call is TRBV12-3 or TRBV12-4, the J call TRBJ2-5, with TRBD1 matching 7 bases. The V and J ends lost 8 bases and 5 bases, in that order; junction bases with no gene match: 11. The CDR3 is made up of 14 amino acids. The CDR3 region has the DNA TGTGCCAGCCAGAGGTACAGGGGTGATGAGACCCAGTACTTC. This translates into CASQRYRGDETQYF.

This clonotype was seen ten or more times. The V call is TRBV19, the J call TRBJ2-2; D gene uncertain. The CDR3 sequence is 14 residues long. V dropped 5 bases and J dropped 0 bases, with 7 bases sitting between them. Germline loops: CDR1 LNHDA, CDR2 SQIVND (reference sequence). In DNA, the CDR3 is TGTGCCAGTAGTCTAGTGACGAACACCGGGGAGCTGTTTTTT. Translating it yields CASSLVTNTGELFF.

This clonotype was observed at least ten times. This chain connects TRBV12-3 or TRBV12-4 to TRBJ1-5, with TRBD1 as a possible D gene (5 bases). CDR3 length: 13 amino acids. V was clipped by 4 bases and J by 6 bases, with 10 bases between them. CDR3 region: CASSSGSAQPQHF. CDR3 bases: TGTGCCAGCAGTTCAGGGAGCGCTCAGCCCCAGCATTTT.